Given below is one T cell receptor (beta chain) in context. Its specificity is not known. Other DNA sequences in this sample translate to the same CDR3. PCR involved 60 Vbeta and 13 Jbeta primers. The method was immunoSEQ multiplex PCR; TCRdb's version includes in-frame clones alone and lacks a portion of them. The repertoire holds under 150,000 clones, 60% to 85% seen once, with 6.5% to 7% in the top ten. This specimen belongs to a study of cytomegalovirus exposure and HLA in healthy donors. The wider study: As released early, the data held approximately 80 million unique TCRs from HLA-typed donors. Study-wide points: Reports described diagnosis of cytomegalovirus status by the classifier as highly specific and sensitive.

V was pared by 0 bases and J by 3 bases, with 7 bases between. The CDR3 contains 14 residues. From germline, CDR1 is SGHRS and CDR2 YFSETQ. The chain recombines TRBV5-1 with TRBJ1-3, with D possibly matching TRBD1 (5 bases). The sequenced sample consisted of PBMCs. The TCR comes from a woman in her 40s in good health and CMV-seropositive. DNA of the CDR3: TGCGCCAGCAGCTTGGGCCAGGGTGGAAACACCATATATTTT. Its translation is CASSLGQGGNTIYF.